This entry is about one T cell receptor (beta chain). What it binds is unknown. After constant-region reverse-primer amplification, full-length variable regions underwent semi-nested PCR with Nested Universal Primer A. Using its own MiXCR run on the 5' RACE reads, TCRdb lists one record per CDR3 protein. The sample yields roughly 40,000 distinct CDR3 sequences, 18% seen once. Purified naive CD4+ T cells were depleted of CD25+ Tregs. General study results and limits: Tumor Tregs overlapped most with tumor, then blood, naive CD4+ cells. In terms of TCR gene usage, tumor memory CD4+ T cells clustered together with blood and lymph node memory CD4+ cells, as well as with lymph node naive CD4+ cells.

This CDR3 is built from 15 residues. CDR1 and CDR2 (germline): KGHSH, LQKENI. V shed 4 bases and J 3 bases; nucleotides not matched to a gene: 7. This sequence originates from a female donor with breast cancer. The sample taken for sequencing was naive CD4+ T cells sorted from a lymph node. Subset given: naive CD4+ T cells, CD4+CD45RA+CD25-. This chain uses TRBV18 with TRBJ2-7; TRBD2 agrees at 9 bases. CDR3 in DNA: TGTGCCAGCTCACTAAGGCCTAGCGGGATCTACGAGCAGTACTTC. This gives the protein CASSLRPSGIYEQYF. The full variable domain, in which reference TRBV18 and TRBJ2-7 provide the parts outside the CDR3, is NAGVMQNPRHLVRRRGQEARLRCSPMKGHSHVYWYRQLPEEGLKFMVYLQKENIIDESGMPKERFSAEFPKEGPSILRIQQVVRGDSAAYFCASSLRPSGIYEQYFGPGTRLTVT.